In this sample, the clone carrying this T cell receptor (beta chain) turned up a few times. Antigen specificity is unknown. The sample comes from a study of identical twins. Study-wide findings and caveats: For monozygotic twins, models underestimated out-of-frame TCR alpha sharing. Memory repertoires lacked the insertion deficit that abundant cord blood beta clonotypes showed.

TCRdb recomputed calls from the 5' RACE reads with MiXCR, one row per CDR3 protein. The sample contains roughly 230,000 distinct CDR3 sequences, approximately 8.6% of which appear only once. Germline V gives CDR1 LGHNA, CDR2 YNFKEQ. The ends were cut back, 1 base at V and 0 bases at J, with 15 bases in the middle. The CDR3 loop spans 17 amino acids. These same records also appear under a second study, on yellow fever vaccine responses in identical twins.

The chain recombines TRBV4-2 with TRBJ1-1; D is uncertain. The specimen was CD8+ T cells sorted from blood. The receptor was isolated from a woman between 18 and 29 years old in good health. The CDR3 region is CASSQGHSGPVNTEAFF. The CDR3, as DNA: TGTGCCAGCAGCCAAGGCCACAGTGGGCCGGTGAACACTGAAGCTTTCTTT.